This T cell receptor beta chain came from a study of CD8+CD57+ T cells in acquired aplastic anemia. The CDR3 spans 16 residues. V was pared by 6 bases and J by 19 bases, with 31 bases between. Germline V gene data show CDR1 as MGHDK and CDR2 as SYGVNS. Patients included in sequencing had previously demonstrated CD8+CD57+ cell expansion by flow cytometry. Sampling of blood occurred while the patients had still received no therapy. Profiling of TCR beta VDJ combinations and CDR3 sequences used genomic DNA as template. TCRdb fed the reads into MiXCR, producing one record per CDR3 protein. The sample carries fewer than 300,000 distinct CDR3 sequences, 70% to 85% recorded once.

The V call is TRBV25-1, the J call TRBJ1-6, with TRBD1 as a possible D gene (5 bases). What was sequenced was sorted CD4+, CD8+, or CD8+CD57+ T cells (not recorded which) from PBMCs. This TCR derives from a human donor with aplastic anemia. The CDR3 spells CASSAEGGGNKNPQHF. CDR3 DNA sequence: TGTGCCAGCAGCGCGGAGGGCGGGGGGAACAAAAACCCCCAGCACTTT.